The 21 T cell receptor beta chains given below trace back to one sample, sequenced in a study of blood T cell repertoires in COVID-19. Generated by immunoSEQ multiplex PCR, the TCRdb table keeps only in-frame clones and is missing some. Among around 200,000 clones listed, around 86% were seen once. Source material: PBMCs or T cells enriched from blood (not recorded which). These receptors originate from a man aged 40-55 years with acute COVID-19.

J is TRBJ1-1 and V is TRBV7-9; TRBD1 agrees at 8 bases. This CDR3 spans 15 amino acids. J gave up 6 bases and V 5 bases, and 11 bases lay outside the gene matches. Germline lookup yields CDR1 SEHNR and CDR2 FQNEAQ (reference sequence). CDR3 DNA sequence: TGTGCCAGCAGCCAACCGACAGGGGAGGAGGCTGAAGCTTTCTTT. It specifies CASSQPTGEEAEAFF.

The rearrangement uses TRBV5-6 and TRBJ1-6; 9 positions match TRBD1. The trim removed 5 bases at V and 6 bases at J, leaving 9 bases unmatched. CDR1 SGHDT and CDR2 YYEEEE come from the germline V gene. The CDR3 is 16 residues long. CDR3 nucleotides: TGTGCCAGCAGATTAGGCGGGACAGGGATTAATTCACCCCTCCACTTT. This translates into CASRLGGTGINSPLHF.

The CDR3 bases are TGCGCCAGCAGCTTCGGAGAGACCCAGTACTTC. This translates into CASSFGETQYF. The rearrangement uses TRBV5-1 and TRBJ2-5, with D uncertain. There are 11 residues in the CDR3. V was shortened by 2 bases and J by 4 bases, with 3 bases between the two germline ends. CDR1 is SGHRS, CDR2 YFSETQ, per germline.

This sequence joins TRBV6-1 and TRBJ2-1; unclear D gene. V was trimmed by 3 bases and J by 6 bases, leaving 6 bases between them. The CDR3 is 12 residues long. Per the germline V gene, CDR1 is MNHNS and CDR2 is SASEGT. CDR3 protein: CASSERGNEQFF. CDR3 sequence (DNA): TGTGCCAGCAGTGAGCGTGGCAATGAGCAGTTCTTC.

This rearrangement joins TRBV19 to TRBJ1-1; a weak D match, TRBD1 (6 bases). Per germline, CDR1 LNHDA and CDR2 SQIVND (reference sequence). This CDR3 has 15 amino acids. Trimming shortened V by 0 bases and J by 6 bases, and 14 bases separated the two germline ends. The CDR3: CASSIDTGFVAEAFF. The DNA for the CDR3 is TGTGCCAGTAGTATAGATACAGGGTTTGTAGCTGAAGCTTTCTTT. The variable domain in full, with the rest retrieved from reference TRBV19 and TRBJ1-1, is DGGITQSPKYLFRKEGQNVTLSCEQNLNHDAMYWYRQDPGQGLRLIYYSQIVNDFQKGDIAEGYSVSREKKESFPLTVTSAQKNPTAFYLCASSIDTGFVAEAFFGQGTRLTVV.

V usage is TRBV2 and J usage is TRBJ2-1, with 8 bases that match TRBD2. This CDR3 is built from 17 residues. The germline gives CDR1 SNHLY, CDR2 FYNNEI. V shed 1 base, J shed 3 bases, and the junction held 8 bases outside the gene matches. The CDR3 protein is CASSEEGSGTYYNEQFF. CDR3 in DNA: TGTGCCAGCAGTGAAGAGGGTAGCGGGACCTACTACAATGAGCAGTTCTTC.

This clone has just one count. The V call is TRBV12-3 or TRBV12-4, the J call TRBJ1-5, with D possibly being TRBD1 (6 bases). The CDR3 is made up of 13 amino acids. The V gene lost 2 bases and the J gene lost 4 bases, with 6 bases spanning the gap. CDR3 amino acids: CASSLQGNQPQHF. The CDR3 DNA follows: TGTGCCAGCAGTTTACAGGGGAATCAGCCCCAGCATTTT.

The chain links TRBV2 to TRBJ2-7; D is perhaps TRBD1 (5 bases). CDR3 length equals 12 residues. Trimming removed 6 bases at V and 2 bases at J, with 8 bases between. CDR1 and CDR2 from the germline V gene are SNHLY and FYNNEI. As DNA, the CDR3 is TGTGCCAGCAGGTCAGGGCCCTACGAGCAGTACTTC. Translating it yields CASRSGPYEQYF. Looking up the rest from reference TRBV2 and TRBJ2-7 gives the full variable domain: EPEVTQTPSHQVTQMGQEVILRCVPISNHLYFYWYRQILGQKVEFLVSFYNNEISEKSEIFDDQFSVERPDGSNFTLKIRSTKLEDSAMYFCASRSGPYEQYFGPGTRLTVT.

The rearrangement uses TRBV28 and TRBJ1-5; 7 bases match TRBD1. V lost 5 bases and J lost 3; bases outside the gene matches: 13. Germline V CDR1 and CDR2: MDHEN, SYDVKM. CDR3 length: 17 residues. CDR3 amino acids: CASSPRTGFWVNQPQHF. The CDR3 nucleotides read TGTGCCAGCAGTCCCCGGACAGGCTTTTGGGTCAATCAGCCCCAGCATTTT.

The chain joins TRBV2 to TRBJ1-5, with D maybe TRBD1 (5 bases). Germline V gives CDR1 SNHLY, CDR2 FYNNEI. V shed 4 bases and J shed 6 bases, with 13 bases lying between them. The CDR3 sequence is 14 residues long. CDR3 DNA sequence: TGTGCCAGCAGTGTCAGGGAAAGGTCTCAGCCCCAGCATTTT. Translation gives CASSVRERSQPQHF.

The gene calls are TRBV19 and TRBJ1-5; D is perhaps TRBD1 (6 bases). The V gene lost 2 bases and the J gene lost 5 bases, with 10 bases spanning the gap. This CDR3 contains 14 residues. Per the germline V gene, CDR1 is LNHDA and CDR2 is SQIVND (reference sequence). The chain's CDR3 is CASSITGGDQPQHF. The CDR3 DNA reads TGTGCCAGTAGTATAACGGGGGGCGATCAGCCCCAGCATTTT. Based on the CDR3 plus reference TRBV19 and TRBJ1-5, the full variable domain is DGGITQSPKYLFRKEGQNVTLSCEQNLNHDAMYWYRQDPGQGLRLIYYSQIVNDFQKGDIAEGYSVSREKKESFPLTVTSAQKNPTAFYLCASSITGGDQPQHFGDGTRLSIL.

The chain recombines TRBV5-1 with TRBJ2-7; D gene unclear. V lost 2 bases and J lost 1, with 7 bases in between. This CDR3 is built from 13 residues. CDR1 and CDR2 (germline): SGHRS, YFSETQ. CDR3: CASSFYVSYEQYF. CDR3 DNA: TGCGCCAGCAGCTTCTACGTTTCCTACGAGCAGTACTTC.

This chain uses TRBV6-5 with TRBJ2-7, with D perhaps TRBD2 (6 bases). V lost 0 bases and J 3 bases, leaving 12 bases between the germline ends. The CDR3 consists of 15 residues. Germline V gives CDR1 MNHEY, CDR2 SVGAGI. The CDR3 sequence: CASSYSLGGFYEQYF. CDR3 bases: TGTGCCAGCAGTTACTCTCTGGGGGGTTTCTACGAGCAGTACTTC.

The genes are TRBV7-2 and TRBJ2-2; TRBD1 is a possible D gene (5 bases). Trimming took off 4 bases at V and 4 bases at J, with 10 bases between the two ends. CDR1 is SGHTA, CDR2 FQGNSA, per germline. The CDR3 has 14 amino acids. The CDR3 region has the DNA TGTGCCAGCAGCTCCGACAGAATCACCGGGGAGCTGTTTTTT. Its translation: CASSSDRITGELFF.

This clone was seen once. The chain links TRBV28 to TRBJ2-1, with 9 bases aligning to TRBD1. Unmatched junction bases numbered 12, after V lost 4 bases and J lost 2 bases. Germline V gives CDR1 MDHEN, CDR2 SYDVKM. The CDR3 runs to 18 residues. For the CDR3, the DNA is TGTGCCAGCAGTTCCCCTTCCGGGACAGGGCGAACCTACAATGAGCAGTTCTTC. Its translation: CASSSPSGTGRTYNEQFF. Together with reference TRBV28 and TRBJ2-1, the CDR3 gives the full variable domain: DVKVTQSSRYLVKRTGEKVFLECVQDMDHENMFWYRQDPGLGLRLIYFSYDVKMKEKGDIPEGYSVSREKKERFSLILESASTNQTSMYLCASSSPSGTGRTYNEQFFGPGTRLTVL.

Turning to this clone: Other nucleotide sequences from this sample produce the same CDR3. The CDR3 DNA reads as TGTGCCAGCAGCGATGGACAGGGGCCCACCGGGGAGCTGTTTTTT. Its translation: CASSDGQGPTGELFF. The chain joins TRBV9 to TRBJ2-2; 9 bases line up with TRBD1. This CDR3 comprises 15 residues. Unmatched junction bases numbered 4, after V lost 3 bases and J lost 4 bases. Looked up from germline, CDR1 is SGDLS and CDR2 is YYNGEE.

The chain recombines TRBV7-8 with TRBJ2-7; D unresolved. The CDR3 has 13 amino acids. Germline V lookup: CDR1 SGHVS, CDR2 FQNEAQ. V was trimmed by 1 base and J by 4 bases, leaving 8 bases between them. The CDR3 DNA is TGTGCCAGCAGCTTAGATGCGGCTTACGAGCAGTACTTC. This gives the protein CASSLDAAYEQYF.

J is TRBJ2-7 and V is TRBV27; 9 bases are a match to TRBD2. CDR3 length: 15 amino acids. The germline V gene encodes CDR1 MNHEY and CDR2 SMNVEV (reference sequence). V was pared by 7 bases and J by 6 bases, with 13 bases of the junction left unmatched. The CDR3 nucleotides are TGTGCCAGCACCTCTAGCGGGATTTATTCAGGCGAGCAGTACTTC. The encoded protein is CASTSSGIYSGEQYF.

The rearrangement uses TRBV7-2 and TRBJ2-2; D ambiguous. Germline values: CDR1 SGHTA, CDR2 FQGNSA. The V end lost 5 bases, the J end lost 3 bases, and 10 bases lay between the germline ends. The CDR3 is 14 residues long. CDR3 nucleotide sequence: TGTGCCAGCAGCCCGGTCCCGGACACCGGGGAGCTGTTTTTT. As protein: CASSPVPDTGELFF. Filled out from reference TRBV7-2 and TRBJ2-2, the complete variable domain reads GAGVSQSPSNKVTEKGKDVELRCDPISGHTALYWYRQSLGQGLEFLIYFQGNSAPDKSGLPSDRFSAERTGGSVSTLTIQRTQQEDSAVYLCASSPVPDTGELFFGEGSRLTVL.

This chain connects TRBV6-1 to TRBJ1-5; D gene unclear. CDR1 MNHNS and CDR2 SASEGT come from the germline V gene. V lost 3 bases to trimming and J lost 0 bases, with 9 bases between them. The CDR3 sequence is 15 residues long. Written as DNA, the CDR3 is TGTGCCAGCAGTGAGCGGTGGAATAGCAATCAGCCCCAGCATTTT. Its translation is CASSERWNSNQPQHF.

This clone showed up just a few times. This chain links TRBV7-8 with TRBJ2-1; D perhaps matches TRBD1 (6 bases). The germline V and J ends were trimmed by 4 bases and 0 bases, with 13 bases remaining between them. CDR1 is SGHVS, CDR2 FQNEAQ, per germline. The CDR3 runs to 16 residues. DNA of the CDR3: TGTGCCAGCAGCTCCTACAGGGTGGGCTCCTACAATGAGCAGTTCTTC. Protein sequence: CASSSYRVGSYNEQFF.